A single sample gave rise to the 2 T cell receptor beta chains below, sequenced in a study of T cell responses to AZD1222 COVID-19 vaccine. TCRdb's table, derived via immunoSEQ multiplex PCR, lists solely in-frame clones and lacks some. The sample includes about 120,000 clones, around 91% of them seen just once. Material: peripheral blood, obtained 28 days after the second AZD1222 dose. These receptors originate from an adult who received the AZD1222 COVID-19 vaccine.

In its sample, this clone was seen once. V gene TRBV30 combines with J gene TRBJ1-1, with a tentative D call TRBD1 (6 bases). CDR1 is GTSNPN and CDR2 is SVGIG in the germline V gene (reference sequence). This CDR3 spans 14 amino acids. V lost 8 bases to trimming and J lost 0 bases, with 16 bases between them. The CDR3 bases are TGTGCCGGTAACGGACAGCCCCTGAACACTGAAGCTTTCTTT. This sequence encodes CAGNGQPLNTEAFF.

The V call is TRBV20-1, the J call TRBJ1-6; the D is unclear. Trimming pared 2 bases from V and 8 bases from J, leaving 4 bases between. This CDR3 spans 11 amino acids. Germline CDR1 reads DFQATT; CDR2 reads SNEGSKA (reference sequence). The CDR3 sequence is CSARNHSPLHF. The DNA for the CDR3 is TGCAGTGCTAGAAATCATTCACCCCTCCACTTT.